The clone carrying this T cell receptor (beta chain) was found many times. The antigen is not known. TCRdb re-called the RT-PCR reads with MiXCR, one entry per CDR3 protein. There are hundreds of thousands of distinct CDR3 sequences in the sample; 16% occur only once, and 3% to 3.5% lies in the top ten. The sample originates from a study of response to subunit inactivated influenza vaccine. Whole-study findings and limits: A suggestion made by the authors is that each seasonal influenza vaccination recruits few new T cells.

This CDR3 is built from 14 residues. CDR1 is SGHAT, CDR2 FQNNGV, per germline. V gave up 5 bases and J gave up 0 bases, with 10 bases separating them. This chain joins TRBV11-2 and TRBJ1-1; D not certain. The material sequenced was CD4+ T cells sorted from PBMCs, taken 23 to 25 months after vaccination. The receptor was isolated from a man aged 50-75 years who received an inactivated influenza vaccine. The CDR3 spells CASSPTAMNTEAFF. The CDR3 region has the DNA TGTGCCAGCAGCCCGACGGCTATGAACACTGAAGCTTTCTTT.